The 11 T cell receptor beta chains given below trace back to one sample, sequenced in a study of circulating and synovial CD4+ cells in juvenile arthritis. TCRdb keeps only in-frame clones here, not all; method: immunoSEQ multiplex PCR. The data show around 31,000 clones, with 95% to 96% seen just once and approximately 0.19% held by the top ten. Specimen: CD4+ T cells from blood. The source of these receptors is a human donor with juvenile idiopathic arthritis.

The chain joins TRBV7-2 to TRBJ2-1; 12 bases are shared with TRBD2. V trimming: 3 bases; J trimming: 4 bases; junction bases outside the gene matches: 4. The CDR3 is 16 residues long. The germline V gene encodes CDR1 SGHTA and CDR2 FQGNSA. The CDR3 sequence is CASSLALAGGYNEQFF. In nucleotides, the CDR3 is TGTGCCAGCAGCTTGGCCCTAGCGGGAGGGTACAATGAGCAGTTCTTC.

This clone was counted a single time. The V gene is TRBV27, the J gene TRBJ1-2; 7 nucleotides agree with TRBD1. Germline V lookup: CDR1 MNHEY, CDR2 SMNVEV (reference sequence). Trimming at V came to 6 bases and at J to 4 bases, leaving 17 bases not matched to a gene. This CDR3 region has 17 residues. Written as DNA, the CDR3 is TGTGCCAGCAGGAGAGGGGCAGGGGGTAATATGATCTATGGCTACACCTTC. The encoded protein is CASRRGAGGNMIYGYTF.

The rearrangement joins TRBV7-2 to TRBJ2-7, with a tentative D call TRBD1 (6 bases). The ends were cut back, 6 bases at V and 6 bases at J, with 9 bases in the middle. The CDR3 runs to 11 residues. CDR1 and CDR2 from the germline V gene are SGHTA and FQGNSA. CDR3 residues: CASSARGEQYF. CDR3 DNA sequence: TGTGCCAGCAGTGCCAGGGGCGAGCAGTACTTC.

The rearrangement joins TRBV28 to TRBJ1-4, with D possibly being TRBD1 (5 bases). Trimming removed 2 bases from V and 5 bases from J, with 15 bases in between. The V gene's germline CDR1 is MDHEN and CDR2 SYDVKM. The CDR3 runs 16 residues. The CDR3 DNA follows: TGTGCCAGCAGTTTAGGGGGGAGGCCTTTAAATGAAAAACTGTTTTTT. Protein: CASSLGGRPLNEKLFF.

CDR3 DNA sequence: TGCAGCTCCGATGCCGTGTCAGATGAAGCTTTCTTT. Translation: CSSDAVSDEAFF. This rearrangement joins TRBV29-1 to TRBJ1-1; D gene unclear. The ends were cut back, 8 bases at V and 7 bases at J, with 17 bases in the middle. CDR1 is SQVTM, CDR2 ANQGSEA, per germline. The CDR3 runs 12 residues.

The V call is TRBV9, the J call TRBJ1-3; D possibly corresponds to TRBD1 (6 bases). The CDR3 length is 18 residues. V lost 3 bases to trimming and J lost 1 base, with 20 bases between them. Germline V gene lookup returns CDR1 SGDLS and CDR2 YYNGEE. CDR3 loop: CASSDGTRGSESGNTIYF. DNA of the CDR3: TGTGCCAGCAGCGACGGGACAAGGGGTAGTGAGTCTGGAAACACCATATATTTT.

The J gene is TRBJ1-4, the V gene TRBV7-2, with D perhaps TRBD1 (5 bases). Deletions cut 4 bases from V and 13 bases from J, with 19 bases between. CDR1 is SGHTA, CDR2 FQGNSA, per germline. The CDR3 sequence is 14 residues long. CDR3 sequence reads: CASSSSPKPRGLFF. Written as DNA, the CDR3 is TGTGCCAGCAGCTCAAGCCCCAAGCCAAGGGGACTGTTTTTT.

The chain has TRBV5-4 and TRBJ2-3; D is ambiguous. This CDR3 has 14 residues. In germline, CDR1 is SGHNT, CDR2 YYREEE (reference sequence). Trimming left V 4 bases short and J 2 bases short, with 11 bases between. The CDR3 region is CASSHQDTTDTQYF. For the CDR3, the DNA is TGTGCCAGCAGCCACCAAGACACCACAGATACGCAGTATTTT.

The rearrangement uses TRBV9 and TRBJ2-1, with D perhaps TRBD1 (7 bases). The V gene's germline CDR1 is SGDLS and CDR2 YYNGEE. The CDR3 contains 16 residues. With 2 bases removed from V and 7 bases from J, the gap between germline ends came to 19 bases. The CDR3 region is CASSVSAGGFWNEQFF. CDR3 bases: TGTGCCAGCAGCGTCTCGGCAGGGGGGTTTTGGAATGAGCAGTTCTTC. The full variable domain, completed using reference TRBV9 and TRBJ2-1, is DSGVTQTPKHLITATGQRVTLRCSPRSGDLSVYWYQQSLDQGLQFLIQYYNGEERAKGNILERFSAQQFPDLHSELNLSSLELGDSALYFCASSVSAGGFWNEQFFGPGTRLTVL.

The J gene is TRBJ2-2, the V gene TRBV13, with TRBD1 matching over 9 bases. This CDR3 has 17 amino acids. With 3 bases clipped from V and 6 bases from J, the junction kept 11 bases outside the gene matches. The germline V gene encodes CDR1 PRHDT and CDR2 FYEKMQ (reference sequence). In DNA form, the CDR3 reads TGTGCCAGCAGCTTCTCAACGGGACAGGGACGTGCCGGGGAGCTGTTTTTT. Translation: CASSFSTGQGRAGELFF.

In its sample, this clone was seen once. The chain uses TRBV6-5 and TRBJ1-1, with 7 nucleotides matching TRBD1. V shed 5 bases, J shed 6 bases, and the junction held 6 bases outside the gene matches. Germline loops: CDR1 MNHEY, CDR2 SVGAGI. The CDR3 extends over 13 amino acids. The CDR3 DNA follows: TGTGCCAGCAGTAGAGGGGGCCTGGCTGAAGCTTTCTTT. This encodes CASSRGGLAEAFF.